The sequence of this T cell receptor (beta chain) was determined in a study of blood T cell repertoires in COVID-19. Trimming cost V 4 bases and J 1 base; bases outside gene matches: 7. Germline loops: CDR1 SGDLS, CDR2 YYNGEE. The CDR3 contains 15 residues. This clone appeared a few times. Produced via immunoSEQ multiplex PCR; TCRdb's table is partial and in-frame only. The sample consists of 110,000 to 150,000 clones, around three quarters of them appearing once. The V gene is TRBV9, the J gene TRBJ1-1; the match to TRBD1 covers 7 bases. This TCR was recovered from a man between 60 and 75 years old with acute or convalescent COVID-19. The sequencing sample was made of peripheral blood. CDR3 protein: CASSPRQGGNTEAFF. The CDR3 DNA is TGTGCCAGCAGCCCTCGACAGGGAGGGAACACTGAAGCTTTCTTT.